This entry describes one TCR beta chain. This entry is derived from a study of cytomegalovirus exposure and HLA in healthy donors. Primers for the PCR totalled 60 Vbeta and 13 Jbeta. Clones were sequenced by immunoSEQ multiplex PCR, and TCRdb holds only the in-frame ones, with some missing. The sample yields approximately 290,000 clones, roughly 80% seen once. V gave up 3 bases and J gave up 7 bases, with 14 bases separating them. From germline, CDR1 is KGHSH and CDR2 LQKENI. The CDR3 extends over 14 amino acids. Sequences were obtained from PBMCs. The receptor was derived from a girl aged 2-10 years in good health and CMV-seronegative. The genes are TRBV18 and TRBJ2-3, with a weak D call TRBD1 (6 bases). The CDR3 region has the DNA TGTGCCAGCTCACCGTCGGACGGACAGTATACGCAGTATTTT. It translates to CASSPSDGQYTQYF. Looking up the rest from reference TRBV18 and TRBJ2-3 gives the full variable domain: NAGVMQNPRHLVRRRGQEARLRCSPMKGHSHVYWYRQLPEEGLKFMVYLQKENIIDESGMPKERFSAEFPKEGPSILRIQQVVRGDSAAYFCASSPSDGQYTQYFGPGTRLTVL.